These 18 T cell receptor beta chains originate from one sample sequenced in a study of T cells expressing NK-cell markers (dated by TCRdb to the early 2020s). Libraries were made using 5' RACE. Sequencing relied on an Illumina HiSeq 2000. After reprocessing by TCRdb, each CDR3 protein sequence is one entry, and no DNA is given. The record for this sample contains some 150,000 distinct CDR3 sequences. The ten largest account for roughly 35% of the sample. Sequences were obtained from blood T cells: a sorted CD56 or NKG2C T cell subset, CD4+ or CD8+ T cells, or bulk PBMC T cells (not recorded which). Every receptor here comes from a woman aged 45 to 65 in good health. Donor details come from another sample of the same person, matched by shared clones.

The CDR3 loop reads CASSLETGWANIAAFF. The chain couples TRBV11-2 to TRBJ1-1; there is no DNA to check the TCRdb D call of TRBD1. The CDR3 sequence is 16 residues long. Germline CDR1 and CDR2: SGHAT and FQNNGV. Combining the CDR3 with reference TRBV11-2 and TRBJ1-1 gives the whole variable domain EAGVAQSPRYKIIEKRQSVAFWCNPISGHATLYWYQQILGQGPKLLIQFQNNGVVDDSQLPKDRFSAERLKGVDSTLKIQPAKLEDSAVYLCASSLETGWANIAAFFGQGTRLTVV.

The chain couples TRBV6-1 to TRBJ1-5; the D call of TRBD1 rests on TCRdb alone, since no DNA is present to check it. CDR1 and CDR2 from the germline V gene are MNHNS and SASEGT. This CDR3 has 15 amino acids. The chain's CDR3 is CASSAYRDSNQPQHF.

The chain carries TRBV25-1 and TRBJ2-1. From germline, CDR1 is MGHDK and CDR2 SYGVNS. The CDR3 runs 13 residues. The CDR3 reads CASSSSLYNEQFF.

The rearrangement links TRBV6-1 to TRBJ2-1; no DNA is available, so the TRBD2 call from TCRdb remains unchecked. The V gene's germline CDR1 is MNHNS and CDR2 SASEGT. The CDR3 runs to 15 residues. The CDR3 loop is CASTSHSGAYNEQFF.

V gene TRBV9 combines with J gene TRBJ2-3. CDR1 and CDR2 from the germline V gene are SGDLS and YYNGEE. The CDR3 runs to 13 residues. This chain's CDR3 is CASSVDGADTQYF.

The gene calls are TRBV7-9 and TRBJ2-2; TCRdb calls TRBD1, which cannot be checked without DNA. This CDR3 spans 15 amino acids. Germline loops: CDR1 SEHNR, CDR2 FQNEAQ (reference sequence). CDR3 loop: CARGVPGGNTGELFF.

The CDR3 region is CATQGAPYEQYF. The gene calls are TRBV10-3 and TRBJ2-7; the TCRdb call, TRBD1, lacks DNA for checking. Looked up from germline, CDR1 is ENHRY and CDR2 is SYGVKD. This CDR3 spans 12 amino acids.

The chain is built from TRBV11-3 and TRBJ2-1; without DNA, the TCRdb call of TRBD2 cannot be checked. From germline, CDR1 is SGHNT and CDR2 YENEEA. The CDR3 covers 15 residues. The CDR3 loop is CASSPGLFSYNEQFF.

J is TRBJ2-1 and V is TRBV18; checking the TCRdb D call of TRBD1 is not possible without DNA. CDR1 and CDR2 (germline): KGHSH, LQKENI. CDR3 length: 13 residues. The chain's CDR3 is CAGRSGQYNEQFF.

The chain is built from TRBV25-1 and TRBJ2-7. CDR3 length: 14 residues. CDR1 is MGHDK, CDR2 SYGVNS, per germline. CDR3 region: CASSEWAAAYEQYF.

V gene TRBV12-3 or TRBV12-4 combines with J gene TRBJ2-1; lacking DNA, the TRBD2 call made by TCRdb goes unchecked. CDR3 length equals 17 residues. The CDR3: CASSLAKVGLAFEEQFF.

The chain's CDR3 is CASSEGGRQVLETQYF. The chain links TRBV25-1 to TRBJ2-5; TCRdb's D gene call, TRBD2, goes unchecked for lack of DNA. CDR3 size: 16 residues. CDR1 and CDR2 from the germline V gene are MGHDK and SYGVNS. Based on the CDR3 plus reference TRBV25-1 and TRBJ2-5, the full variable domain is EADIYQTPRYLVIGTGKKITLECSQTMGHDKMYWYQQDPGMELHLIHYSYGVNSTEKGDLSSESTVSRIRTEHFPLTLESARPSHTSQYLCASSEGGRQVLETQYFGPGTRLLVL.

The chain combines TRBV7-9 with TRBJ2-1; TCRdb indicates TRBD1, and absent DNA this call remains unverified. Germline V gene data show CDR1 as SEHNR and CDR2 as FQNEAQ (reference sequence). The CDR3 totals 13 residues. The CDR3 sequence is CASSAGVGGEQFF.

This chain uses TRBV14 with TRBJ2-7; the TCRdb call, TRBD2, lacks DNA for checking. The CDR3 totals 14 residues. The germline CDR1 and CDR2 sequences are SGHDN and FVKESK. CDR3 sequence: CASSSGLYLDEQYF.

This chain connects TRBV7-9 to TRBJ2-2. CDR1 and CDR2 from the germline V gene are SEHNR and FQNEAQ (reference sequence). The CDR3 is made up of 15 amino acids. CDR3 in amino acids: CASSLRQPNTGELFF. The variable domain in full, with the rest retrieved from reference TRBV7-9 and TRBJ2-2, is DTGVSQNPRHKITKRGQNVTFRCDPISEHNRLYWYRQTLGQGPEFLTYFQNEAQLEKSRLLSDRFSAERPKGSFSTLEIQRTEQGDSAMYLCASSLRQPNTGELFFGEGSRLTVL.

The rearrangement joins TRBV7-9 to TRBJ2-1; TCRdb lists TRBD1, though no DNA is available to test this call. Per the germline V gene, CDR1 is SEHNR and CDR2 is FQNEAQ (reference sequence). The CDR3 covers 13 residues. The CDR3: CASSHRQHNEQFF.

This sequence joins TRBV7-9 and TRBJ2-1; TCRdb lists TRBD2, though no DNA is available to test this call. This CDR3 is 13 amino acids long. In germline, CDR1 is SEHNR, CDR2 FQNEAQ (reference sequence). The CDR3 here is CASVRASRWEQFF.

The chain uses TRBV24-1 and TRBJ1-2. This CDR3 spans 14 amino acids. Germline lookup yields CDR1 KGHDR and CDR2 SFDVKD. CDR3 sequence reads: CATSDFSTNYGYTF.